This passage covers 20 T cell receptor beta chains from one sample sequenced in a study of control samples from healthy donors and cancer patients. TCRdb's copy holds only in-frame clones and misses some; the assay was immunoSEQ multiplex PCR. This table has some 30,000 clones, 70% to 90% appearing once. The material sequenced was formalin-fixed, paraffin-embedded tissue. The receptors originated from a female donor with melanoma.

This clone appeared a few times. V usage is TRBV11-2 and J usage is TRBJ1-3; the D is unclear. Germline V gene lookup returns CDR1 SGHAT and CDR2 FQNNGV. The ends were cut back, 1 base at V and 0 bases at J, with 4 bases in the middle. The CDR3 has 14 amino acids. CDR3 in amino acids: CASSLGASGNTIYF. The CDR3 nucleotides read TGTGCCAGCAGCTTAGGGGCCTCTGGAAACACCATATATTTT.

The CDR3 loop reads CARGRVWDWLPYNEQFF. The DNA for the CDR3 is TGTGCCAGGGGCCGGGTTTGGGATTGGCTTCCCTACAATGAGCAGTTCTTC. The V gene is TRBV21-1, the J gene TRBJ2-1. TRBV21-1 is a listed pseudogene. This CDR3 has 17 residues.

V and J are TRBV5-4 and TRBJ1-4; D gene unclear. Between the trimmed V and J ends, which lost 4 bases and 4 bases, there was a span of 14 bases. Germline-derived CDR1 and CDR2 are SGHNT and YYREEE (reference sequence). This CDR3 has 15 amino acids. In nucleotides, the CDR3 is TGTGCCAGCAGCATCCGGACGGGAGATAATGAAAAACTGTTTTTT. Protein product: CASSIRTGDNEKLFF.

The chain has TRBV5-1 and TRBJ2-5, with unresolved D. V was cut by 1 base and J by 4 bases, with 5 bases left in between. There are 12 residues in the CDR3. Germline assignment: CDR1 SGHRS and CDR2 YFSETQ. The CDR3 loop reads CASSLSGETQYF. In nucleotides, the CDR3 is TGCGCCAGCAGCTTGTCGGGAGAGACCCAGTACTTC.

The chain carries TRBV11-2 and TRBJ1-1; the D gene is possibly TRBD1 (6 bases). Germline V gene sequence: CDR1 SGHAT, CDR2 FQNNGV. There are 17 residues in the CDR3. Trimming took 2 bases from V and 3 from J, leaving 19 bases between them. The CDR3 protein is CASSLSPRGKGHTEAFF. The CDR3 nucleotides read TGTGCCAGCAGCTTAAGCCCCAGGGGAAAAGGGCACACTGAAGCTTTCTTT.

The CDR3 sequence is CASSSGAGGVTEAFF. As DNA, the CDR3 is TGTGCCAGCAGTTCCGGGGCGGGGGGGGTCACTGAAGCTTTCTTT. This sequence joins TRBV27 and TRBJ1-1; maybe TRBD1 (5 bases). The CDR3 has 15 residues. The V and J ends lost 4 bases and 4 bases respectively, with 16 bases between them. The germline V gene has CDR1 MNHEY and CDR2 SMNVEV (reference sequence).

J is TRBJ2-5 and V is TRBV7-6; possible D gene TRBD1, 6 bases. Germline CDR1 and CDR2: SGHVS and FNYEAQ. V dropped 3 bases and J dropped 5 bases, with 10 bases sitting between them. The CDR3 totals 13 residues. CDR3: CASSLGAAETQYF. CDR3 DNA: TGTGCCAGCAGCTTGGGGGCCGCGGAGACCCAGTACTTC.

J is TRBJ2-1 and V is TRBV5-1; D call uncertain. Trimming took 0 bases from V and 4 from J, leaving 5 bases between them. CDR1 and CDR2 from the germline V gene are SGHRS and YFSETQ. The CDR3 consists of 13 residues. CDR3 DNA sequence: TGCGCCAGCAGCTTGGGGGGATACAATGAGCAGTTCTTC. Translating it yields CASSLGGYNEQFF.

The genes are TRBV7-3 and TRBJ2-4; unclear D gene. The ends were cut back, 4 bases at V and 6 bases at J, with 16 bases in the middle. CDR3 size: 15 residues. Germline CDR1 is SGHTA and CDR2 is FQGTGA. CDR3 nucleotide sequence: TGTGCCAGCAGCTCAGGACGCGGATCGGGAAACATTCAGTACTTC. Protein sequence: CASSSGRGSGNIQYF.

The chain carries TRBV7-2 and TRBJ2-1; the D gene is possibly TRBD2 (6 bases). Germline CDR1 SGHTA, CDR2 FQGNSA. The CDR3 has 12 residues. Trimming pared 3 bases from V and 8 bases from J, leaving 8 bases between. The DNA for the CDR3 is TGTGCCAGCAGCTTTCGGGGGTATGAGCAGTTCTTC. It codes for CASSFRGYEQFF.

This clone is a singleton in its sample. This chain connects TRBV6-5 to TRBJ1-2, with D possibly TRBD1 on 5 matching bases. Looked up from germline, CDR1 is MNHEY and CDR2 is SVGAGI. V dropped 6 bases and J dropped 3 bases, with 11 bases sitting between them. There are 13 residues in the CDR3. The CDR3 sequence is CASSLKGDYGYTF. For the CDR3, the DNA is TGTGCCAGCAGCCTAAAAGGGGACTATGGCTACACCTTC.

The V call is TRBV9, the J call TRBJ1-1; D not certain. The CDR3 covers 13 residues. CDR1 is SGDLS, CDR2 YYNGEE, per germline. V was shortened by 3 bases and J by 2 bases, with 8 bases between the two germline ends. The CDR3 here is CASSALSNTEAFF. The CDR3 region has the DNA TGTGCCAGCAGCGCCCTGTCCAACACTGAAGCTTTCTTT.

In this sample, this clone turned up once. The genes are TRBV19 and TRBJ1-2, with D possibly being TRBD1 (6 bases). Trimming took 1 base from V and 3 from J, leaving 9 bases between them. Germline-derived CDR1 and CDR2 are LNHDA and SQIVND (reference sequence). CDR3 length: 14 residues. Here the CDR3 reads CASSIAGADYGYTF. The CDR3 DNA sequence: TGTGCCAGTAGTATAGCAGGGGCAGACTATGGCTACACCTTC.

V gene TRBV7-9 combines with J gene TRBJ2-3; D gene ambiguous. The germline CDR1 and CDR2 sequences are SEHNR and FQNEAQ (reference sequence). The CDR3 sequence is 11 residues long. The V end lost 3 bases, the J end lost 7 bases, and 5 bases lay between the germline ends. CDR3 bases: TGTGCCAGCAGCTTGGGCCATACGCAGTATTTT. Its translation: CASSLGHTQYF.

V usage is TRBV6-1 and J usage is TRBJ1-2; possible D gene TRBD1, 5 bases. The germline V gene has CDR1 MNHNS and CDR2 SASEGT. Trimming removed 2 bases from V and 7 bases from J, with 11 bases in between. The CDR3 totals 13 residues. CDR3 sequence (DNA): TGTGCCAGCAGTGAATACGGAGGGGCTGGCTACACCTTC. Translation gives CASSEYGGAGYTF.

The rearrangement uses TRBV6-5 and TRBJ1-1, with 7 bases aligning to TRBD1. The CDR3 spans 14 residues. V lost 5 bases to trimming and J lost 5 bases; unmatched junction nucleotides: 8. CDR1 is MNHEY, CDR2 SVGAGI, per germline. This CDR3 reads CASSPTGDGTEAFF. As DNA, the CDR3 is TGTGCCAGCAGTCCTACAGGGGACGGGACTGAAGCTTTCTTT.

This clone was seen just once. This chain uses TRBV4-1 with TRBJ2-7, with D maybe TRBD1 (6 bases). This CDR3 contains 15 residues. The germline V gene encodes CDR1 MGHRA and CDR2 YSYEKL. V dropped 5 bases and J dropped 0 bases, with 14 bases sitting between them. The CDR3 nucleotides are TGCGCCAGCAGCACTACAGGGACCCTCTCCTACGAGCAGTACTTC. This sequence encodes CASSTTGTLSYEQYF.

The rearrangement links TRBV18 to TRBJ1-5, with a tentative D call TRBD1 (5 bases). V was trimmed by 3 bases and J by 7 bases, leaving 13 bases between them. The length of the CDR3 is 14 residues. Germline CDR1 KGHSH, CDR2 LQKENI. This chain's CDR3 is CASSPGGEGQPQHF. CDR3 coding DNA: TGTGCCAGCTCACCGGGGGGGGAGGGCCAGCCCCAGCATTTT. Full variable domain (outside the CDR3, taken from reference TRBV18 and TRBJ1-5): NAGVMQNPRHLVRRRGQEARLRCSPMKGHSHVYWYRQLPEEGLKFMVYLQKENIIDESGMPKERFSAEFPKEGPSILRIQQVVRGDSAAYFCASSPGGEGQPQHFGDGTRLSIL.

This rearrangement joins TRBV27 to TRBJ2-2; possible D gene TRBD2, 5 bases. CDR3 size: 16 residues. V was clipped by 5 bases and J by 4 bases, with 17 bases between them. Germline-derived CDR1 and CDR2 are MNHEY and SMNVEV (reference sequence). The CDR3 region has the DNA TGTGCCAGCAGTCCAATACGCTTCGGAGGCACCGGGGAGCTGTTTTTT. Translating gives CASSPIRFGGTGELFF.

The chain recombines TRBV9 with TRBJ2-1, with TRBD1 identical over 9 bases. The CDR3 consists of 15 residues. Germline loops: CDR1 SGDLS, CDR2 YYNGEE. The J segment lost 4 bases and the V segment lost 3 bases, leaving 5 bases of the junction unmatched. CDR3 sequence reads: CASSASGQGYNEQFF. In DNA, the CDR3 is TGTGCCAGCAGCGCATCGGGACAGGGTTACAATGAGCAGTTCTTC.